Shown below are 6 T cell receptor beta chains from a single sample sequenced in a study of shared clonotypes between healthy human individuals. Some clones are missing from TCRdb's copy, which holds only in-frame ones; the method was immunoSEQ multiplex PCR. Altogether some 450,000 clones are present, about 74% being singletons, with the ten largest covering more than 10%. Specimen: PBMCs. The origin of the receptors is a woman between 35 and 50 years old in good health. Some clones in this sample may be carry-over from other donors' samples.

The V and J genes are TRBV7-9 and TRBJ1-2; weak D call: TRBD1 (5 bases). Germline V gene data show CDR1 as SEHNR and CDR2 as FQNEAQ (reference sequence). There are 15 residues in the CDR3. The V end was cut by 1 base, the J end by 4 bases, with 13 bases between. CDR3 sequence reads: CASSLGGASIYGYTF. For the CDR3, the DNA is TGTGCCAGCAGCTTAGGTGGGGCGTCCATCTATGGCTACACCTTC.

This clone was observed many times. The chain combines TRBV19 with TRBJ1-2; a possible D gene is TRBD1 (5 bases). The CDR3 is 14 residues long. CDR1 and CDR2 (germline): LNHDA, SQIVND (reference sequence). Trimming removed 6 bases from V and 4 bases from J, with 15 bases in between. CDR3 sequence reads: CASSAQEDPYGYTF. The CDR3 DNA reads TGTGCCAGTAGCGCACAGGAGGACCCCTATGGCTACACCTTC.

Concerning this clone: A read error likely explains this, since a far larger clone differs by one base. The J gene is TRBJ1-2, the V gene TRBV7-9; TRBD1 agrees at 9 bases. The CDR3 is made up of 15 amino acids. Germline values: CDR1 SEHNR, CDR2 FQNEAQ (reference sequence). CDR3 sequence (DNA): TGTGCCAGCAGCTTTCCGGGACAGGGTAACTATGGCTACATCTTC. Translation: CASSFPGQGNYGYIF.

V usage is TRBV6-1 and J usage is TRBJ1-4, with a tentative D call TRBD1 (5 bases). In germline, CDR1 is MNHNS, CDR2 SASEGT. The CDR3 is made up of 15 amino acids. V gave up 4 bases and J gave up 0 bases, with 9 bases separating them. CDR3 DNA: TGTGCCAGCAGTGCAGGACATTCAACTAATGAAAAACTGTTTTTT. This gives the protein CASSAGHSTNEKLFF.

The chain uses TRBV27 and TRBJ2-7; the match to TRBD1 covers 9 bases. V lost 5 bases to trimming and J lost 6 bases; unmatched junction nucleotides: 8. This CDR3 is 14 amino acids long. Germline CDR1 MNHEY, CDR2 SMNVEV (reference sequence). The CDR3: CASSLGQGFGEQYF. The CDR3 DNA is TGTGCCAGCAGTCTCGGACAGGGGTTTGGCGAGCAGTACTTC.

The rearrangement uses TRBV10-3 and TRBJ1-1; possibly TRBD1 for D (6 bases). V lost 4 bases, J lost 4 bases, and 10 bases lay in between. Germline-derived CDR1 and CDR2 are ENHRY and SYGVKD. This CDR3 comprises 13 residues. In DNA, the CDR3 is TGTGCCATCAGTGCGGACAGCCTCACTGAAGCTTTCTTT. Translating gives CAISADSLTEAFF.